Described below is a single TCR beta chain sequence and its context. Its antigen specificity is not known. The sample holds no much larger clone one base away, and base qualities are not on file. The record originates from a study of OX40 agonist ivuxolimab in advanced cancers. At the level of the whole study: Ivuxolimab was a fully human IgG2 agonistic monoclonal antibody targeting the costimulatory receptor OX40 (CD134). Intravenous ivuxolimab was administered to patients every 2 weeks at six dose levels: 0.01, 0.1, 0.3, 1.5, 3 and 10 mg/kg. The paper describes the monotherapy dose-escalation part (N of about 55 patients) of the phase I trial of ivuxolimab. Three dose-escalation patients achieved partial responses, one with hepatocellular carcinoma and two with cutaneous melanoma. Prior anti-PD-1, anti-PD-L1 or anti-CTLA-4 therapy was permitted, and checkpoint inhibitors had been received by around 39% of dose-escalation patients. The dose-escalation cohort was 80% to 90% male with a mean age of approximately 60 years, ranging from 23 to 79. Of the approximately 53 patients in dose escalation, 19 had hepatocellular carcinoma, approximately 15 had melanoma, 9 had renal cell carcinoma and 9 had head and neck cancer. The purpose of peripheral TCRbeta sequencing was to test whether ivuxolimab changed TCR sequence diversity and led to clonal T-cell expansion. What the work shows at the level of the full study, not this receptor alone: Low levels of normalized T-cell clonal expansion were also seen in some patients who did not respond. Antigen specificity was not determined for the clonally expanded peripheral T cells. In partial responders in the 0.1-3.0 mg/kg groups, normalized peripheral clonal expansion was found to be among the lowest, especially among CD8+ T cells. After ivuxolimab, CD8+ T cells had more expanded clones than CD4+ T cells on average. At doses of 0.1 to 3.0 mg/kg, clonal expansion of both CD4+ and CD8+ blood T cells was observed from baseline to week 6.

The trial excluded patients who had a history of autoimmune disease or who were on systemic immunosuppression. Peripheral blood for TCR sequencing was collected from all dose cohorts at baseline, on cycle 4 day 1, and on cycle 7 day 1. The samples were drawn from a first-in-human, open-label, multicenter phase I dose-escalation trial of ivuxolimab. The trial enrolled adults with locally advanced or metastatic head and neck squamous cell, hepatocellular, melanoma or renal cell carcinoma. Before TCR sequencing, CD4+ T cells and CD8+ T cells from peripheral blood were sorted into separate populations. Genomic DNA was isolated from the sorted cells so that the TCRbeta CDR3 region could be sequenced. The immunoSEQ Assay was used to sequence the TCRbeta CDR3 regions. TCRdb mirrors the immuneACCESS table, restricted to in-frame sequences. Some clones are absent from its copies; in checked studies, under half trace to an unresolved V gene, and the reason for the others is unknown. This sample is represented by 90,000 to 100,000 clones; roughly nine tenths of them were singletons. The ten largest clonotypes hold 0.82% of the sample.

The clonotype was recovered from an adult with an advanced solid tumor such as melanoma, head and neck, liver or kidney cancer. The material sequenced was CD4+ or CD8+ T cells sorted from blood, taken in a trial of the OX40 agonist ivuxolimab.

The nucleotides read TGTGCCAGTAGTCCCCGCCAGGCGAGCACAGATACGCAGTATTTT. Its protein product is CASSPRQASTDTQYF. The chain was built from TRBV19 and TRBJ2-3, with the D segment identity uncertain. Sequences LNHDA (CDR1) and SQIVND (CDR2) are obtained from the germline V gene (reference sequence). The CDR3 measures 15 amino acids from cysteine to phenylalanine. Solely the CDR3 DNA is kept, with 45 bases framed from the first base. V is shortened by 5 bases, J by 0 bases, and the region joining them spans 12 bases.